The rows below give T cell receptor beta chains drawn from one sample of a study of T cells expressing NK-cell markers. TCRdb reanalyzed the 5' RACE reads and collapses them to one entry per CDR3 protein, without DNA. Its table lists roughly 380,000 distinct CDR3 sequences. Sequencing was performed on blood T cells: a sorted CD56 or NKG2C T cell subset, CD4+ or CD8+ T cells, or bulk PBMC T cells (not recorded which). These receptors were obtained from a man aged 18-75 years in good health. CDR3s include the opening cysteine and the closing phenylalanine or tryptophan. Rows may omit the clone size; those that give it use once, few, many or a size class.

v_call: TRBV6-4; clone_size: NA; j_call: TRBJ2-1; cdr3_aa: CASSALGLAATNEQFF
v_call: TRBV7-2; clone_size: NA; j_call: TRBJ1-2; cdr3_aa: CASSLVGLHGGDGYTF
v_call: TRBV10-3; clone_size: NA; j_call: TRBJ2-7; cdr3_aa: CAIRAGANSYEQYF
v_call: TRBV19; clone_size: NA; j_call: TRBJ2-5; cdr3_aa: CASSISRQRARETQYF
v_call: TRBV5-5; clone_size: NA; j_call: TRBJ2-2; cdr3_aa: CASSSQGGQNTGELFF
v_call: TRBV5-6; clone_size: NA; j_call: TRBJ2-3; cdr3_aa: CASSLRTGGLTDTQYF
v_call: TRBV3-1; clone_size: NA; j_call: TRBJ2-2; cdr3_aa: CASSQAGGNTGELFF
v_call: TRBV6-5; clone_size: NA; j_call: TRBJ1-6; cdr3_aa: CASSYSARGHGSPLHF
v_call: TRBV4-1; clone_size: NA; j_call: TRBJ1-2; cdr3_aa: CASSQELGRPGGYTF
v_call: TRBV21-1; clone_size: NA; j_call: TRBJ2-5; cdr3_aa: CANSQEPTSGKETQYF
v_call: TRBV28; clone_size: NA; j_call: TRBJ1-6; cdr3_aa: CASSQPGQGSSSPLHF
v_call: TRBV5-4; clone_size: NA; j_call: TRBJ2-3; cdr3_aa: CASRSPGQSTDTQYF
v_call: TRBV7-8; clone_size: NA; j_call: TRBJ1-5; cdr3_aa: CASSSRGQGGQPQHF
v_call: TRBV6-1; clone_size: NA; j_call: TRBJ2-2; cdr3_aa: CASRGRINTGELFF
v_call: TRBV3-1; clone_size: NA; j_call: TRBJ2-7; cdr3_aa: CASSQLGQKTFYEQYF
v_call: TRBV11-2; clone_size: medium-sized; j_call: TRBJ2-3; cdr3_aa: CASSLIWQGEGTQYF
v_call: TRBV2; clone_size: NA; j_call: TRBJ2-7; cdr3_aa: CASSADRPNEQYF
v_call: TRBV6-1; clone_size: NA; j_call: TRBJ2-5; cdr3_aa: CASRAASGTGYAETQYF
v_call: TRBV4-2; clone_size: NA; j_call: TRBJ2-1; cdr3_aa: CASSLSNGVGYNEQFF
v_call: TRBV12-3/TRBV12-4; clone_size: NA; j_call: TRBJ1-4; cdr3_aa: CASSPQTAEKLFF